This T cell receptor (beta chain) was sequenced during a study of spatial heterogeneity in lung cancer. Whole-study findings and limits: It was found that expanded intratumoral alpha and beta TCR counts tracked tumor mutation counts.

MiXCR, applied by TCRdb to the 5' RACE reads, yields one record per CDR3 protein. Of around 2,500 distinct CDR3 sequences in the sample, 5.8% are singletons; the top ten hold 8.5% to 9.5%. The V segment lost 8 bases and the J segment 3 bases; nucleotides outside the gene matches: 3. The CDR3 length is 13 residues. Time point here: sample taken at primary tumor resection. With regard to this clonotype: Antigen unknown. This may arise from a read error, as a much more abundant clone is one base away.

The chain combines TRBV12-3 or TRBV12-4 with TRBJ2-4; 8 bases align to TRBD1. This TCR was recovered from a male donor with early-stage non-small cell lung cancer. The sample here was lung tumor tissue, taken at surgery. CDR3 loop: CASLDRDKNIQYF. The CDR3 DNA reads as TGTGCCAGCTTGGACAGGGACAAAAACATTCAGTACTTC.